This record concerns one T cell receptor (beta chain) sequence. This sample is part of a study of OX40 agonist ivuxolimab in advanced cancers. The wider study: Clinicians treated patients with ivuxolimab, an agonistic anti-OX40 (CD134) antibody. Dose-escalation patients' cancers were hepatocellular carcinoma, melanoma, renal cell or head and neck cancer. Three patients, one with hepatocellular carcinoma and two with cutaneous melanoma, responded partially.

Patients who had autoimmune disease history or got systemic immunosuppression were left out. The data were produced by immunoSEQ multiplex PCR, yet TCRdb's version contains in-frame clones alone and is incomplete. Of roughly 63,000 clones listed, around 86% are singletons. This sequence was found in an adult with an advanced solid tumor such as melanoma, head and neck, liver or kidney cancer. Specimen: CD4+ or CD8+ T cells sorted from blood, collected in a trial of the OX40 agonist ivuxolimab.

The CDR3 DNA follows: TGTGCCTGGGGGAGGGGAAGGGACACCGGGGAGCTGTTTTTT. Translated: CAWGRGRDTGELFF. The chain uses TRBV30 and TRBJ2-2; TRBD2 matches 7 bases. This CDR3 is built from 14 residues. V trimming: 5 bases; J trimming: 3 bases; junction bases outside the gene matches: 6. Germline V gives CDR1 GTSNPN, CDR2 SVGIG (reference sequence).